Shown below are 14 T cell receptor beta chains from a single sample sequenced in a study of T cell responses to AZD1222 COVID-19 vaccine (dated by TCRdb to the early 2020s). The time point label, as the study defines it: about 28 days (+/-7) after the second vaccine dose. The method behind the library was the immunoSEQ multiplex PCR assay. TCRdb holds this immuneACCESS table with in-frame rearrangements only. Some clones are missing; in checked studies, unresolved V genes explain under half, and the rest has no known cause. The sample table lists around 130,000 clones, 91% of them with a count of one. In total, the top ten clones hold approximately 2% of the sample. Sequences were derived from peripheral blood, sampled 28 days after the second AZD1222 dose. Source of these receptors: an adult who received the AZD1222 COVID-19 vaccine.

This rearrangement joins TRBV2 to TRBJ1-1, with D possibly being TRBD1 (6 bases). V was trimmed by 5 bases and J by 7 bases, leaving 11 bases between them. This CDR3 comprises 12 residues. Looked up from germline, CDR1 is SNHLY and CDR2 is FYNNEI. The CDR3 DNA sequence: TGTGCCAGCAGTTCCGGACAGCTTGAAGCTTTCTTT. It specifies CASSSGQLEAFF. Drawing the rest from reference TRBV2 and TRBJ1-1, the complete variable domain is EPEVTQTPSHQVTQMGQEVILRCVPISNHLYFYWYRQILGQKVEFLVSFYNNEISEKSEIFDDQFSVERPDGSNFTLKIRSTKLEDSAMYFCASSSGQLEAFFGQGTRLTVV.

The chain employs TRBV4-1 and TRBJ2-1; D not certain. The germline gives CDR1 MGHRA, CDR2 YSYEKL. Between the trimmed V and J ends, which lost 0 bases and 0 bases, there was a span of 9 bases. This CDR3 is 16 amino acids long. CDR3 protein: CASSQERLSSYNEQFF. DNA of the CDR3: TGCGCCAGCAGCCAAGAGCGTCTTAGCTCCTACAATGAGCAGTTCTTC.

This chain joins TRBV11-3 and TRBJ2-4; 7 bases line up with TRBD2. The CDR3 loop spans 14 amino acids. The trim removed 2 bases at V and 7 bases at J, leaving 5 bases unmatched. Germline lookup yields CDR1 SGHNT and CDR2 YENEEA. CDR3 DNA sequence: TGTGCCAGCAGCTTATCGGCGGGAGTTAACATTCAGTACTTC. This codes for CASSLSAGVNIQYF. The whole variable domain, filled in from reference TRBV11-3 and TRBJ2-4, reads EAGVVQSPRYKIIEKKQPVAFWCNPISGHNTLYWYLQNLGQGPELLIRYENEEAVDDSQLPKDRFSAERLKGVDSTLKIQPAELGDSAVYLCASSLSAGVNIQYFGAGTRLSVL.

This CDR3 reads CASSLSETRTEAFF. The CDR3 region has the DNA TGTGCCAGCAGTTTATCAGAGACACGCACTGAAGCTTTCTTT. The chain is built from TRBV27 and TRBJ1-1; no clear D gene. Deletions cut 0 bases from V and 4 bases from J, with 9 bases between. The CDR3 totals 14 residues. Germline V gives CDR1 MNHEY, CDR2 SMNVEV (reference sequence).

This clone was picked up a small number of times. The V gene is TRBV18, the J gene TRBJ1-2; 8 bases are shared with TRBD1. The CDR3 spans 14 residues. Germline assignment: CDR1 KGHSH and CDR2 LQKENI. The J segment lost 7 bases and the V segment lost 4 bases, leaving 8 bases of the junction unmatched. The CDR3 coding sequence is TGTGCCAGCTCACAGGGACAGGCAACCTTTGGCTACACCTTC. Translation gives CASSQGQATFGYTF.

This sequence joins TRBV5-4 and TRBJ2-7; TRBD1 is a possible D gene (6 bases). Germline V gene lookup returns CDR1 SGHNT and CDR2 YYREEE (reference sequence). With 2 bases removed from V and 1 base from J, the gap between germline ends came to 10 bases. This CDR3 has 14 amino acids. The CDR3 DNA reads TGTGCCAGCAGCTTAAACAGGGAATCCTACGAGCAGTACTTC. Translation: CASSLNRESYEQYF.

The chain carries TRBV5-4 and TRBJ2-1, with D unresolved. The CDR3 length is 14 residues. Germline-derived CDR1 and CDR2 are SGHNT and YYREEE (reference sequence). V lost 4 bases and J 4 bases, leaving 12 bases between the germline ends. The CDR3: CASSRRLGYNEQFF. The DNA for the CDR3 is TGTGCCAGCAGCCGCCGTTTGGGGTACAATGAGCAGTTCTTC.

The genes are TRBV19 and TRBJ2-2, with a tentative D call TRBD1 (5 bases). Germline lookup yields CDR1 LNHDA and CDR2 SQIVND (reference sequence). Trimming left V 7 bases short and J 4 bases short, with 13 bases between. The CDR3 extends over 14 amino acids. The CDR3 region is CASTGAKGTGELFF. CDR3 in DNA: TGTGCCAGTACTGGGGCTAAGGGCACCGGGGAGCTGTTTTTT.

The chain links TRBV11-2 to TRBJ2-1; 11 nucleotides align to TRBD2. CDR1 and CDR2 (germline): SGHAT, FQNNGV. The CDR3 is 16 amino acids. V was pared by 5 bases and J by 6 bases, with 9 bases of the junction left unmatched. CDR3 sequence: CASSADLAGGVNEQFF. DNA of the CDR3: TGTGCCAGCAGCGCAGATCTAGCGGGAGGCGTCAATGAGCAGTTCTTC.

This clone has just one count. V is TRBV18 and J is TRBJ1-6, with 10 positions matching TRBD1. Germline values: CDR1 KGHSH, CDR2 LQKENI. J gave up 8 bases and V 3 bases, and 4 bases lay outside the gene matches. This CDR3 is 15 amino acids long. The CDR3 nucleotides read TGTGCCAGCTCACCCGAGGGACAGGGGTATTCACCCCTCCACTTT. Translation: CASSPEGQGYSPLHF. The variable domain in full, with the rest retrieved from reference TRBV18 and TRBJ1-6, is NAGVMQNPRHLVRRRGQEARLRCSPMKGHSHVYWYRQLPEEGLKFMVYLQKENIIDESGMPKERFSAEFPKEGPSILRIQQVVRGDSAAYFCASSPEGQGYSPLHFGNGTRLTVT.

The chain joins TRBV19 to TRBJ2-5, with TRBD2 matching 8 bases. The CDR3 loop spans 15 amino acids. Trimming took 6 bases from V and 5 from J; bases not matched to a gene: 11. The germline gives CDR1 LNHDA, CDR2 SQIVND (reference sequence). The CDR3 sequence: CASRLGAGVRETQYF. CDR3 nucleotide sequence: TGTGCCAGTAGATTAGGAGCGGGGGTACGGGAGACCCAGTACTTC.

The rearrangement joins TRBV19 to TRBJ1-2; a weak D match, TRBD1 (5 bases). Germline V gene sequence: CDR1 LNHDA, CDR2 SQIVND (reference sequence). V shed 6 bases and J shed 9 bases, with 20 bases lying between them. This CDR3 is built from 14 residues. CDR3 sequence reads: CASRHSRTRKSYTF. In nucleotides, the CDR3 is TGTGCCAGTAGACACTCGCGGACACGGAAAAGCTACACCTTC.

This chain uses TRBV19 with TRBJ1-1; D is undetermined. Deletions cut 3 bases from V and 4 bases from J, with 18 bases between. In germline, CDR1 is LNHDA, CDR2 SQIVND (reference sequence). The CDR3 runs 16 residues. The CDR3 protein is CASSIAPSRGGTEAFF. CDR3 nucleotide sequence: TGTGCCAGTAGTATCGCCCCTAGTCGGGGAGGCACTGAAGCTTTCTTT.

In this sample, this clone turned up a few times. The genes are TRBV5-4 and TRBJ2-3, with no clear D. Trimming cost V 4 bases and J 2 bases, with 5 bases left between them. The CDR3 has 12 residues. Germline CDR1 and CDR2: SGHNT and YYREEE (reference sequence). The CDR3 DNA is TGTGCCAGCAGCCTATACACAGATACGCAGTATTTT. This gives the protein CASSLYTDTQYF.